One and the same sample provided the 32 T cell receptor beta chains below, sequenced in a study of blood T cells in healthy people across ages. The authors ran a second PCR of 7 to 11 cycles using a sample-barcoded 5' primer and a J-beta primer mix. TCRdb re-called the 5' RACE reads with MiXCR, one entry per CDR3 protein. The table records about 1.1 million distinct CDR3 sequences, about two fifths of them present only once. Source material: blood. These receptors all stem from a man aged 18-30 years in good health.

This clonotype turned up a few times. V usage is TRBV18 and J usage is TRBJ1-2, with 8 bases fitting TRBD1. V lost 10 bases, J lost 2 bases, and 3 bases stayed unmatched. This CDR3 is 12 amino acids long. From germline, CDR1 is KGHSH and CDR2 LQKENI. CDR3 DNA: TGTGCCACGGGACAGGCAAACTATGGCTACACCTTC. Translating gives CATGQANYGYTF.

This clonotype was picked up a small number of times. The chain couples TRBV13 to TRBJ2-5, with a weak D call TRBD2 (6 bases). Trimming cost V 5 bases and J 11 bases, with 18 bases left between them. The CDR3 is 13 residues long. Germline-derived CDR1 and CDR2 are PRHDT and FYEKMQ (reference sequence). CDR3 residues: CASSGTHEDEQYF. The CDR3 nucleotides are TGTGCCAGCAGCGGGACTCACGAAGATGAGCAGTACTTC.

This clonotype was observed a handful of times. The chain employs TRBV2 and TRBJ1-4; D possibly corresponds to TRBD1 (6 bases). V lost 8 bases to trimming and J lost 8 bases, with 12 bases between them. CDR1 SNHLY and CDR2 FYNNEI come from the germline V gene. This CDR3 is built from 12 residues. CDR3 DNA sequence: TGTGCCAGCCAGCGGACAGTAGAAAAACTGTTTTTT. Its protein product is CASQRTVEKLFF.

This clonotype was recorded a few times. The chain carries TRBV20-1 and TRBJ2-1; possibly TRBD2 for D (6 bases). The J call could be wrong; TRBJ2-7 is a better fit for the DNA end. This CDR3 contains 14 residues. Germline assignment: CDR1 DFQATT and CDR2 SNEGSKA (reference sequence). CDR3 bases: TGCAGTGCTAGAGATCGGGGGTACTACAATGAGCAGTACTTC. Translating gives CSARDRGYYNEQYF.

The chain recombines TRBV4-3 with TRBJ1-2, with D perhaps matching TRBD1 (5 bases). CDR1 is LGHNA, CDR2 YSLEER, per germline. The CDR3 sequence is 15 residues long. Trimming shortened V by 0 bases and J by 2 bases, and 10 bases separated the two germline ends. CDR3 protein: CASSQEQGGNYGYTF. The CDR3 region has the DNA TGCGCCAGCAGCCAAGAGCAGGGAGGGAACTATGGCTACACCTTC.

This clonotype was seen only a few times. The chain combines TRBV7-2 with TRBJ2-5; tentative D call: TRBD1 (5 bases). The CDR3 is 15 amino acids. Looked up from germline, CDR1 is SGHTA and CDR2 is FQGNSA. Trimming took 1 base from V and 11 from J, leaving 20 bases between them. The DNA of the CDR3 is TGTGCCAGCAGCTTAGGTGAGACAGTCGACAATGAGCAGTACTTC. This encodes CASSLGETVDNEQYF.

The chain recombines TRBV27 with TRBJ1-1; D not resolved. Deletions cut 6 bases from V and 7 bases from J, with 12 bases between. Germline CDR1 MNHEY, CDR2 SMNVEV (reference sequence). The CDR3 has 12 residues. The CDR3 region has the DNA TGTGCCAGCAGGCGGGCCGGGCGTGAAGCTTTCTTT. Its translation is CASRRAGREAFF.

The chain is built from TRBV6-1 and TRBJ1-2; TRBD1 matches 8 bases. The CDR3 loop spans 14 amino acids. Germline V gives CDR1 MNHNS, CDR2 SASEGT. With 2 bases clipped from V and 11 bases from J, the junction kept 10 bases outside the gene matches. CDR3 loop: CASSESGQGSGYTF. The DNA of the CDR3 is TGTGCCAGCAGTGAAAGTGGACAGGGTTCGGGATACACCTTC.

This chain joins TRBV6-6 and TRBJ2-5; D is perhaps TRBD2 (5 bases). The better agreement between TRBJ2-7 and the DNA end casts doubt on the J call. Germline CDR1 and CDR2: MNHNY and SVGAGI (reference sequence). The CDR3 consists of 15 residues. The CDR3 spells CASSYFSGLDGEQYF. The CDR3 DNA reads as TGTGCCAGCAGTTATTTTTCTGGACTCGACGGCGAGCAGTACTTC.

There are a few counts of this clonotype. Given a much more abundant clone one base away, this may be a read error. The chain joins TRBV20-1 to TRBJ1-6, with TRBD1 matching 7 bases. The CDR3 is 17 amino acids. Germline CDR1 DFQATT, CDR2 SNEGSKA (reference sequence). The chain's CDR3 is CSARDPRAGGNNSPPHF. CDR3 nucleotides: TGCAGTGCTAGAGATCCCCGGGCAGGGGGTAATAATTCACCCCCCCACTTT.

This rearrangement joins TRBV5-6 to TRBJ2-2; D uncertain. CDR1 and CDR2 from the germline V gene are SGHDT and YYEEEE. V lost 1 base to trimming and J lost 2 bases, with 9 bases between them. CDR3 length equals 15 residues. The CDR3 DNA reads as TGTGCCAGCAGCTTGTTACAGTTCAACACCGGGGAGCTGTTTTTT. It translates to CASSLLQFNTGELFF.

This clonotype occurred once. V gene TRBV29-1 combines with J gene TRBJ2-2; 8 bases match TRBD1. CDR1 is SQVTM and CDR2 is ANQGSEA in the germline V gene. The J segment lost 8 bases and the V segment lost 6 bases, leaving 5 bases of the junction unmatched. The CDR3 loop spans 12 amino acids. The CDR3 region has the DNA TGCAGCGTCCGGACAGGGAGAGGGGAGCTGTTTTTT. Amino acid sequence: CSVRTGRGELFF.

This rearrangement joins TRBV27 to TRBJ1-4; 7 nucleotides agree with TRBD1. J gave up 5 bases and V 7 bases, and 4 bases lay outside the gene matches. CDR1 and CDR2 (germline): MNHEY, SMNVEV (reference sequence). The CDR3 totals 13 residues. CDR3 region: CASKGAGNEKLFF. The CDR3 nucleotides read TGTGCCAGCAAGGGGGCAGGGAATGAAAAACTGTTTTTT.

The sample holds a few counts of this clonotype. The chain employs TRBV27 and TRBJ2-7; 8 positions match TRBD2. Germline CDR1 and CDR2: MNHEY and SMNVEV (reference sequence). V lost 2 bases and J lost 2; bases outside the gene matches: 5. This CDR3 has 15 residues. CDR3 loop: CASSLRTSLAYEQYF. CDR3 sequence (DNA): TGTGCCAGCAGTTTACGGACTAGCCTAGCCTACGAGCAGTACTTC.

This clonotype was counted only a few times. This chain joins TRBV5-1 and TRBJ2-1; D ambiguous. Trimming took 3 bases from V and 5 from J, leaving 9 bases between them. This CDR3 has 13 residues. CDR1 is SGHRS and CDR2 is YFSETQ in the germline V gene. CDR3 residues: CASSSSNNNEQFF. For the CDR3, the DNA is TGCGCCAGCAGCTCTTCCAACAACAATGAGCAGTTCTTC.

This clonotype has a handful of counts. The chain couples TRBV24-1 to TRBJ2-1; the D call may be TRBD1 or TRBD2 (5 bases each). There are 15 residues in the CDR3. From germline, CDR1 is KGHDR and CDR2 SFDVKD. V lost 4 bases to trimming and J lost 3 bases, with 12 bases between them. CDR3 in amino acids: CATSEGTNHYNEQFF. In DNA form, the CDR3 reads TGTGCCACCAGTGAGGGGACCAACCACTACAATGAGCAGTTCTTC.

V gene TRBV7-9 combines with J gene TRBJ1-2; D gene uncertain. Between the trimmed V and J ends, which lost 8 bases and 3 bases, there was a span of 16 bases. There are 14 residues in the CDR3. From germline, CDR1 is SEHNR and CDR2 FQNEAQ (reference sequence). The CDR3, as DNA: TGTGCCAGCGGCTCAACCGACGGCCACTATGGCTACACCTTC. Amino acid sequence: CASGSTDGHYGYTF.

This chain uses TRBV24-1 with TRBJ1-1; D unresolved. Germline V gene data show CDR1 as KGHDR and CDR2 as SFDVKD. The CDR3 loop spans 13 amino acids. V was shortened by 6 bases and J by 6 bases, with 13 bases between the two germline ends. CDR3 in amino acids: CATSQGGRAEAFF. DNA for the CDR3: TGTGCCACCAGTCAAGGCGGCCGCGCTGAAGCTTTCTTT.

The V call is TRBV20-1, the J call TRBJ1-5; D remains ambiguous. V lost 5 bases and J lost 4, with 15 bases in between. CDR3 length: 14 residues. Germline V gene data show CDR1 as DFQATT and CDR2 as SNEGSKA (reference sequence). CDR3 loop: CSAVTGLGNQPQHF. The CDR3 bases are TGCAGTGCTGTGACCGGGTTAGGGAATCAGCCCCAGCATTTT.

The chain employs TRBV20-1 and TRBJ2-7; TRBD2 agrees at 7 bases. There are 13 residues in the CDR3. With V trimmed by 0 bases and J by 7 bases, 6 bases remained unmatched. In germline, CDR1 is DFQATT, CDR2 SNEGSKA (reference sequence). CDR3 residues: CSARERGYNEQYF. In DNA, the CDR3 is TGCAGTGCTAGAGAGCGGGGGTACAATGAGCAGTACTTC.

Details on this clonotype: A read error may be the cause here, since a much bigger clone is one base away. This chain uses TRBV10-3 with TRBJ1-4; tentatively, D is TRBD1 (6 bases). The CDR3 spans 14 residues. Germline V gives CDR1 ENHRY, CDR2 SYGVKD. CDR3 coding DNA: TGTGCCATCGGTGAGGGGACAAAGGACGAAAAACTGTTTTTT. This translates into CAIGEGTKDEKLFF.

This clonotype was seen just once. This chain connects TRBV6-2 or TRBV6-3 to TRBJ1-5, with D perhaps TRBD1 (5 bases). This CDR3 is 15 amino acids long. V was shortened by 6 bases and J by 4 bases, with 16 bases between the two germline ends. Germline V gene sequence: CDR1 MNHEY, CDR2 SVGEGT. The CDR3 spells CASSLDSGWNQPQHF. CDR3 bases: TGTGCCAGCAGCCTCGACAGCGGATGGAATCAGCCCCAGCATTTT.

The chain uses TRBV18 and TRBJ1-6, with 7 bases that match TRBD1. Per germline, CDR1 KGHSH and CDR2 LQKENI. The V and J ends lost 2 bases and 0 bases, in that order; junction bases with no gene match: 10. There are 19 residues in the CDR3. The CDR3 nucleotides are TGTGCCAGCTCACCATTAGCAGGGACAGCCTACTCCTATAATTCACCCCTCCACTTT. It encodes CASSPLAGTAYSYNSPLHF.

This clonotype was found a few times. The J gene is TRBJ2-1, the V gene TRBV12-3 or TRBV12-4; 8 bases are a match to TRBD2. The CDR3 runs to 14 residues. J gave up 5 bases and V 6 bases, and 6 bases lay outside the gene matches. The CDR3 DNA sequence: TGTGCCAGCAGAATAGCGGGGCTCCACAATGAGCAGTTCTTC. It encodes CASRIAGLHNEQFF.

This clonotype was detected only a few times. The gene calls are TRBV29-1 and TRBJ1-1, with D tentatively TRBD1 (6 bases). The CDR3 totals 14 residues. Deletions cut 6 bases from V and 0 bases from J, with 14 bases between. Germline values: CDR1 SQVTM, CDR2 ANQGSEA. The CDR3: CSVPNRVVNTEAFF. CDR3 in DNA: TGCAGCGTCCCAAACAGGGTTGTGAACACTGAAGCTTTCTTT.

This clonotype turned up a few times. V usage is TRBV29-1 and J usage is TRBJ2-2, with D uncertain. Germline V CDR1 and CDR2: SQVTM, ANQGSEA. CDR3 length equals 14 residues. Trimming removed 4 bases from V and 0 bases from J, with 9 bases in between. The CDR3 sequence is CSVGVSANTGELFF. The CDR3 DNA reads as TGCAGCGTTGGTGTCAGCGCGAACACCGGGGAGCTGTTTTTT.

In its sample, this clonotype was seen a few times. This rearrangement joins TRBV5-1 to TRBJ2-5; 8 bases map to TRBD1. CDR3 length: 15 residues. The germline CDR1 and CDR2 sequences are SGHRS and YFSETQ. After removal of 0 bases from V and 0 bases from J, the junction contained 1 base not matched to a gene. The CDR3 DNA reads as TGCGCCAGCAGCTTGGGGACAGGGTACCAAGAGACCCAGTACTTC. Amino acids: CASSLGTGYQETQYF.

This clonotype appeared a few times. In DNA, the CDR3 is TGTGCCAGCAGGTCTAGCGGGGGGCTGTACAATGAGCAGTACTTC. It is translated as CASRSSGGLYNEQYF. V gene TRBV6-5 combines with J gene TRBJ2-1, with 11 bases matching TRBD2. The closer fit of TRBJ2-7 to the DNA end suggests the J call may be wrong. CDR3 length: 15 residues. Per the germline V gene, CDR1 is MNHEY and CDR2 is SVGAGI.

CDR3 protein: CASSPNLGLATEAFF. The CDR3, as DNA: TGTGCCAGCAGTCCAAATTTGGGGTTGGCCACTGAAGCTTTCTTT. This rearrangement joins TRBV12-3 or TRBV12-4 to TRBJ1-1, with no clear D. The CDR3 is 15 amino acids. Deletions cut 5 bases from V and 4 bases from J, with 17 bases between.

This sequence joins TRBV10-3 and TRBJ1-1; D uncertain. Per germline, CDR1 ENHRY and CDR2 SYGVKD. The CDR3 has 14 residues. Trimming took off 6 bases at V and 0 bases at J, with 11 bases between the two ends. In DNA form, the CDR3 reads TGTGCCATCAGGGGTGAGACCATGAACACTGAAGCTTTCTTT. Translation: CAIRGETMNTEAFF.

This chain joins TRBV12-3 or TRBV12-4 and TRBJ1-2, with 12 bases aligning to TRBD1. The CDR3 is 14 amino acids. J gave up 7 bases and V 4 bases, and 4 bases lay outside the gene matches. The CDR3 spells CASSYGTGGPGYTF. In DNA form, the CDR3 reads TGTGCCAGCAGTTACGGGACAGGGGGCCCTGGCTACACCTTC.

This clonotype turned up a few times. This sequence joins TRBV20-1 and TRBJ2-1, with 9 positions matching TRBD1. The trim removed 1 base at V and 6 bases at J, leaving 10 bases unmatched. The CDR3 contains 16 residues. Germline V gene sequence: CDR1 DFQATT, CDR2 SNEGSKA (reference sequence). In nucleotides, the CDR3 is TGCAGTGCTAGAGCTGATGGGACAGGGAATAGCAATGAGCAGTTCTTC. This encodes CSARADGTGNSNEQFF.